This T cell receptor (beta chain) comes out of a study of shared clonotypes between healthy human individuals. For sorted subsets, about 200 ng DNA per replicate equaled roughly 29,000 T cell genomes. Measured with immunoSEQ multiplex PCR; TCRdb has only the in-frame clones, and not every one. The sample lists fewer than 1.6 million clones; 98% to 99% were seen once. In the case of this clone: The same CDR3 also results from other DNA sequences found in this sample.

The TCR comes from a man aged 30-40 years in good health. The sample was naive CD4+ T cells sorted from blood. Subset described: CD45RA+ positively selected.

The CDR3 here is CASSRGTSGSYEQYF. The CDR3 region has the DNA TGCGCCAGCAGCCGGGGGACTAGCGGCTCCTACGAGCAGTACTTC. This chain uses TRBV4-1 with TRBJ2-7; TRBD2 matches at 11 bases. This CDR3 region has 15 residues. CDR1 and CDR2 (germline): MGHRA, YSYEKL. The V and J ends lost 4 bases and 0 bases, in that order; junction bases with no gene match: 2.